This T cell receptor beta chain was captured in a study of shared clonotypes between healthy human individuals. The CDR3 contains 15 residues. The V gene's germline CDR1 is MDHEN and CDR2 SYDVKM. V gave up 7 bases and J gave up 3 bases, with 19 bases separating them. Some clones are missing from TCRdb's copy, which holds only in-frame ones; the method was immunoSEQ multiplex PCR. The sample records under 300,000 clones, 65% being singletons. Notes on this clone: The antigen remains unidentified.

Points from the study as a whole: The four-donor shared clonotypes exceeded non-shared clonotypes in generation probability, with non-shared ones scoring lower.

The gene calls are TRBV28 and TRBJ2-7, with D tentatively TRBD1 or TRBD2 (5 bases each). Material for sequencing was memory CD4+ T cells sorted from blood. The subset was: CD45RA-negative fraction. The receptor comes from a man younger than 40 in good health. The CDR3 sequence is CASTDGTSKGYEQYF. In DNA form, the CDR3 reads TGTGCCAGCACCGACGGGACGAGTAAAGGCTACGAGCAGTACTTC.